The clone carrying this TCR beta chain was observed a handful of times. Its matching antigen is unknown. This table comes from immunoSEQ multiplex PCR, and its TCRdb copy is limited to in-frame clones, with some not included. In the table there are 120,000 to 150,000 clones, 80% to 95% of which are singletons. These data belong to a study of T cell responses to AZD1222 COVID-19 vaccine. V lost 4 bases, J lost 8 bases, and 14 bases lay in between. This CDR3 region has 13 residues. From germline, CDR1 is LGHDT and CDR2 YNNKEL (reference sequence). Notes on the study in general: In a largely white British group with more females than males, clonal diversity was possibly underestimated. Among spike-specific TCRs, nearly half reportedly target unmutated variant regions. When two AZD1222 doses had been given, Spike-specific TCR breadth and depth rose. Mapped onto spike, vaccine-associated CD4 TCRs spanned it and were dominant at 160-218 and 743-854.

The material sequenced was peripheral blood, taken 28 days after the second AZD1222 dose. This clonotype was obtained from an adult who received the AZD1222 COVID-19 vaccine. The chain uses TRBV3-1 (or the pseudogene TRBV3-2) and TRBJ1-1; D is ambiguous. In nucleotides, the CDR3 is TGTGCCAGCAGCCCAGACCTCGACGGCGAAGCTTTCTTT. Translating it yields CASSPDLDGEAFF.